These 10 T cell receptor beta chains were all obtained from the same sample, sequenced in a study of T cell responses to AZD1222 COVID-19 vaccine. Data came from immunoSEQ multiplex PCR; TCRdb stores just in-frame clones and leaves some out. The sample lists over 50,000 clones, about 89% occurring once. The starting material was peripheral blood, obtained 28 days after the second AZD1222 dose. Receptors were obtained from an adult who received the AZD1222 COVID-19 vaccine.

The CDR3 DNA sequence: TGCGCCAGCAGCTTCACAGGGGCACCCAATTCGGATACGCAGTATTTT. Protein product: CASSFTGAPNSDTQYF. The chain links TRBV5-1 to TRBJ2-3, with 7 bases identical to TRBD1. Germline V CDR1 and CDR2: SGHRS, YFSETQ. The trim removed 2 bases at V and 6 bases at J, leaving 12 bases unmatched. This CDR3 has 16 residues.

The CDR3 protein is CASSMPGQGGTEAFF. The CDR3 nucleotides read TGTGCCAGTAGTATGCCGGGACAGGGGGGCACTGAAGCTTTCTTT. The chain joins TRBV19 to TRBJ1-1; TRBD1 aligns across 11 bases. Germline V CDR1 and CDR2: LNHDA, SQIVND (reference sequence). This CDR3 has 15 amino acids. V shed 3 bases, J shed 4 bases, and the junction held 4 bases outside the gene matches.

The rearrangement joins TRBV11-2 to TRBJ2-5, with D possibly being TRBD1 (5 bases). Germline assignment: CDR1 SGHAT and CDR2 FQNNGV. The CDR3 is 14 amino acids. Trimming pared 2 bases from V and 3 bases from J, leaving 10 bases between. CDR3 bases: TGTGCCAGCAGCTTACAGGGTTCTAAAGAGACCCAGTACTTC. Residues: CASSLQGSKETQYF.

The gene calls are TRBV20-1 and TRBJ1-2; the match to TRBD1 covers 9 bases. This CDR3 has 14 residues. Germline assignment: CDR1 DFQATT and CDR2 SNEGSKA (reference sequence). V shed 3 bases, J shed 3 bases, and the junction held 5 bases outside the gene matches. Here the CDR3 reads CSASPGQGDYGYTF. CDR3 bases: TGCAGTGCTAGTCCGGGACAGGGAGACTATGGCTACACCTTC.

This clone was counted between two and nine times. The rearrangement links TRBV27 to TRBJ2-5, with 10 bases that match TRBD1. In germline, CDR1 is MNHEY, CDR2 SMNVEV (reference sequence). This CDR3 region has 14 residues. Losses at the gene ends were 6 bases for V and 5 bases for J; bases not matched to a gene: 6. CDR3 in amino acids: CASRPTGGVETQYF. For the CDR3, the DNA is TGTGCCAGCAGGCCGACAGGGGGCGTGGAGACCCAGTACTTC.

This clone was seen once. This sequence joins TRBV2 and TRBJ1-5; D gene ambiguous. Per the germline V gene, CDR1 is SNHLY and CDR2 is FYNNEI. The CDR3 length is 14 residues. The V end was cut by 4 bases, the J end by 0 bases, with 7 bases between. DNA for the CDR3: TGTGCCAGCAGTGGATCTTTTAGCAATCAGCCCCAGCATTTT. Translating it yields CASSGSFSNQPQHF.

The chain couples TRBV9 to TRBJ1-2; 11 bases align to TRBD1. The CDR3 sequence is 16 residues long. V shed 5 bases, J shed 0 bases, and the junction held 6 bases outside the gene matches. The germline gives CDR1 SGDLS, CDR2 YYNGEE. CDR3 protein: CASRGQGATPNYGYTF. The CDR3 bases are TGTGCCAGCAGAGGACAGGGGGCAACGCCTAACTATGGCTACACCTTC.

The V call is TRBV18, the J call TRBJ1-1; no reliable D call. The CDR3 spans 13 residues. Germline V gene data show CDR1 as KGHSH and CDR2 as LQKENI. V lost 3 bases, J lost 1 base, and 6 bases lay in between. In DNA, the CDR3 is TGTGCCAGCTCACCCGGGGAGAACACTGAAGCTTTCTTT. Its translation is CASSPGENTEAFF. Full variable domain (outside the CDR3, taken from reference TRBV18 and TRBJ1-1): NAGVMQNPRHLVRRRGQEARLRCSPMKGHSHVYWYRQLPEEGLKFMVYLQKENIIDESGMPKERFSAEFPKEGPSILRIQQVVRGDSAAYFCASSPGENTEAFFGQGTRLTVV.

The rearrangement uses TRBV6-6 and TRBJ2-2; D remains unclear. Between the trimmed V and J ends, which lost 2 bases and 4 bases, there was a span of 8 bases. The CDR3 extends over 14 amino acids. The germline CDR1 and CDR2 sequences are MNHNY and SVGAGI (reference sequence). The CDR3 DNA follows: TGTGCCAGCAGTTACGCTACGAGCACCGGGGAGCTGTTTTTT. Translating gives CASSYATSTGELFF.

The chain is built from TRBV6-5 and TRBJ1-5; tentative D call: TRBD1 (6 bases). In germline, CDR1 is MNHEY, CDR2 SVGAGI. Trimming stripped 0 bases from V and 7 bases from J, with 10 bases between. This CDR3 is built from 14 residues. Here the CDR3 reads CASSYSKGGQPQHF. The CDR3 nucleotides are TGTGCCAGCAGTTACTCGAAAGGGGGACAGCCCCAGCATTTT.